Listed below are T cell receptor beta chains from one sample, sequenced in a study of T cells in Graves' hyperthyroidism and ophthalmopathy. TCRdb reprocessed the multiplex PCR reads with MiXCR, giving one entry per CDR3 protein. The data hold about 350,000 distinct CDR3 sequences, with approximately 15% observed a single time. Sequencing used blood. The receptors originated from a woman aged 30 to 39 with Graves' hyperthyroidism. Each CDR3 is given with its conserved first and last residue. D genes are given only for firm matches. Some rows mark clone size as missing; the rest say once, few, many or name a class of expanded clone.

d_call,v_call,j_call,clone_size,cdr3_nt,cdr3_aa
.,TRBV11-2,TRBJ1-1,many,TGTGCCAGCAGCTTAGAGGGGGCGACTGAAGCTTTCTTT,CASSLEGATEAFF
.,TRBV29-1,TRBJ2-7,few,TGCAGCGCTACACCTACGGCCTCCTACGAGCAGTACTTC,CSATPTASYEQYF
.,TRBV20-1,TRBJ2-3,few,TGCAGTGCTAGCCCGCAGGAGCCTCACACAGATACGCAGTATTTT,CSASPQEPHTDTQYF
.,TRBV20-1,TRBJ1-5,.,TGCAGTGCTAGAGATACCCTGCAGCCCCAGCATTTT,CSARDTLQPQHF
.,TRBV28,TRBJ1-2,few,TGTGCTTACTCGGCGGGCTATGGCTACACCTTC,CAYSAGYGYTF
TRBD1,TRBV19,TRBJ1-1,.,TGTGCCAGTAGTATCATCGGGGTCCCAGGGGGGAACACTGAAGCTTTCTTT,CASSIIGVPGGNTEAFF
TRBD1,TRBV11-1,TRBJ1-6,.,TGTGCCAGCAGGCCCGGGACAGGGGAATCACCCCTCCACTTT,CASRPGTGESPLHF
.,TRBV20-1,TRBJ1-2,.,TGCAGTGCTAGTGTGGGAAGGACGGGGGCTTGGGGCTACACCTTC,CSASVGRTGAWGYTF
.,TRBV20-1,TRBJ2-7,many,TGCAGTGCTAGAGATCCCCTCTACGTGGGGGCCTACGAGCAGTACTTC,CSARDPLYVGAYEQYF
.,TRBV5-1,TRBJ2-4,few,TGCGCCAGCAGCTTGGCGGGGGCAGCCAAAAACATTCAGTACTTC,CASSLAGAAKNIQYF
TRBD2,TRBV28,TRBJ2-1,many,TGTGCCAGCAGCTTGACTAGCGGGAGGGCGAGTGAGCAGTTCTTC,CASSLTSGRASEQFF
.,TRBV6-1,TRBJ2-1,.,TGTGCCAGCAGCCCCAGTAGGGGTAATGAGCAGTTCTTC,CASSPSRGNEQFF
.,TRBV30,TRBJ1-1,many,TGTGCCTGGGGGGCGGGGTTCACTGAAGCTTTCTTT,CAWGAGFTEAFF
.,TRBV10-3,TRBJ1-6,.,TGTGCCAGCCGCCTCCGGCAGGCTAATTCACCCCTCCACTTT,CASRLRQANSPLHF
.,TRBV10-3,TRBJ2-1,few,TGTGCCATCAGTGAGTCGACGCGGCGACAGGAGAGGACCAATGAGCAGTTCTTC,CAISESTRRQERTNEQFF
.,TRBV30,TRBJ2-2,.,TGTGCCTGGACTAGGAGAGCCGGGGAGCTGTTTTTT,CAWTRRAGELFF
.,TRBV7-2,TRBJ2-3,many,TGTGCCAGCAGCCCGAACCCCACAGATACGCAGTATTTT,CASSPNPTDTQYF
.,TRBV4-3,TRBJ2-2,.,TGCGCCAGCAGCCAAGGGCCTAACACCGGGGAGCTGTTTTTT,CASSQGPNTGELFF
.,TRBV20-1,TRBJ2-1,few,TGCAGTGCTAGTCCCCTAAGGAACGGCCACAATGAGCAGTTCTTC,CSASPLRNGHNEQFF
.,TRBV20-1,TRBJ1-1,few,TGCAGTGCTAGATTGCCCCTGAGGAACACTGAAGCTTTCTTT,CSARLPLRNTEAFF
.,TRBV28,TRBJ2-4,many,TGTGCCAGCAGTTTATTTCCCAGGGAGAGAGGCAAAAACATTCAGTACTTC,CASSLFPRERGKNIQYF
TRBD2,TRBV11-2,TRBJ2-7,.,TGTGCCAGCAGCTTAGGGGTTAGCGGGACCTACGAGCAGTACTTC,CASSLGVSGTYEQYF
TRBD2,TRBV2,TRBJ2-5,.,TGTGCCAGCTCCGGGGGCGGGAGGGCCGAGGAGACCCAGTACTTC,CASSGGGRAEETQYF
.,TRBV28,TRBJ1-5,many,TGTGCCAGCAGCTCGGGTGGGGGTTCCGGGGGGAATCAGCCCCAGCATTTT,CASSSGGGSGGNQPQHF
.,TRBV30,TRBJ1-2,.,TGTGCCTGGAGCCTGCACTGGAACAGCCCTCTTCTACACTATGGCTACACCTTC,CAWSLHWNSPLLHYGYTF
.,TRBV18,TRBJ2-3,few,TGTGCCAGCTCACCAGAACCCACAGATACGCAGTATTTT,CASSPEPTDTQYF
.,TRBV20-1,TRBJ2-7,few,TGCAGTGCTGGCCGGGACACTTCCTACGAGCAGTACTTC,CSAGRDTSYEQYF
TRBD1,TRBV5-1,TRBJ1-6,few,TGCGCCAGCAGCTTGGCCGGGACAGGGAATTCACCCCTCCACTTT,CASSLAGTGNSPLHF
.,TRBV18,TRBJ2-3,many,TGTGCCAGCTCACCACACTATAGCCATACGCAGTATTTT,CASSPHYSHTQYF
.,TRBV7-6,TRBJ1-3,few,TGTGCCAGCAGCCCTTCCGGGGGGCCTTATTCTGGAAACACCATATATTTT,CASSPSGGPYSGNTIYF
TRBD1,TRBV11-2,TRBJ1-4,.,TGTGCCAGCAGCCTGAGGAACAGGGGCCAATATGAAAAACTGTTTTTT,CASSLRNRGQYEKLFF
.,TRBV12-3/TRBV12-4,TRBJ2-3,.,TGTGCCAGCAGTTTCGGTGTAGGGCCAGATACGCAGTATTTT,CASSFGVGPDTQYF
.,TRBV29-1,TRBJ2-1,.,TGCAGCGTGAAGAGGGCGGGACAGTACAATGAGCAGTTCTTC,CSVKRAGQYNEQFF
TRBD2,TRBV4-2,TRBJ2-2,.,TGTGCCAGCAGCCAATCCACTAGCGGGAGGGCTGCCGGGGAGCTGTTTTTT,CASSQSTSGRAAGELFF
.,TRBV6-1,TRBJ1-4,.,TGTGCCAGCAGTGAGACACAGGGTGGTAATGAAAAACTGTTTTTT,CASSETQGGNEKLFF
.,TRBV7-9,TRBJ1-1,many,TGTGCCAGCAGCTTAGGTAGGCACCCGACCACTGAAGCTTTCTTT,CASSLGRHPTTEAFF
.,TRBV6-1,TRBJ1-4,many,TGTGCCAGCAGCCCCGGGAGAGAAGGGTCTAATGAAAAACTGTTTTTT,CASSPGREGSNEKLFF
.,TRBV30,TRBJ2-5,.,TGTGCCTGGAGTGTACGGTTCCAAGAGACCCAGTACTTC,CAWSVRFQETQYF
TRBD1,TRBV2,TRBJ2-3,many,TGTGCCAGCAGTCCCCCGGGACAGGGGTTTTCGGCAGGAGTCGGCACAGATACGCAGTATTTT,CASSPPGQGFSAGVGTDTQYF
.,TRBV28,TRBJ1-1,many,TGTGCCAGCAGATACAACCCGTTCAACCCCCTCACAGGCCCGGACACTGAAGCTTTCTTT,CASRYNPFNPLTGPDTEAFF
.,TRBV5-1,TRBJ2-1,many,TGCGCCAGCAGCGATGTAGCTCAGGGCAGTGAGCAGTTCTTC,CASSDVAQGSEQFF
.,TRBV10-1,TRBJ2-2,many,TGCGCCAGCAGTTCTGGACAGAAGACGAACACCGGGGAGCTGTTTTTT,CASSSGQKTNTGELFF
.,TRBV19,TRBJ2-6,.,TGTGCCACCTCCGAGACTGGGGCCAACGTCCTGACTTTC,CATSETGANVLTF
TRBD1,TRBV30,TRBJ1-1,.,TGTGCCTGGAGGGGGACAGGGGAAGGCACTGAAGCTTTCTTT,CAWRGTGEGTEAFF
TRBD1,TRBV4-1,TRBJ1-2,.,TGCGCCAGCAGCCAAGGGTCAGGGGGGACAGGGGATGGCTACACCTTC,CASSQGSGGTGDGYTF
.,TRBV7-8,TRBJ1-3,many,TGTGCCAGCAGCTTAGCGGACAGTTTCACCATATATTTT,CASSLADSFTIYF
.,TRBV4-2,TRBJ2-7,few,TGTGCCAGCAGCCAAGATTCGGGCCTAGCCTACGAGCAGTACTTC,CASSQDSGLAYEQYF
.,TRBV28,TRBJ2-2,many,TGTGCCAGCGCGGGACAAGCGAACACCGGGGAGCTGTTTTTT,CASAGQANTGELFF
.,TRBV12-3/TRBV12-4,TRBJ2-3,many,TGTGCCAGCACCCCATTCCGGTTATCAGATACGCAGTATTTT,CASTPFRLSDTQYF
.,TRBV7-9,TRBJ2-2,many,TGTGCCAGCAGCTTAGTATCAGGTCTCAACACCGGGGAGCTGTTTTTT,CASSLVSGLNTGELFF
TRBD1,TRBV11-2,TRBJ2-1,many,TGTGCCAGCAGCCCGTCGGACAGGGTGTGGGAGCAGTTCTTC,CASSPSDRVWEQFF
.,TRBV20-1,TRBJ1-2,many,TGCAGTGCTAGAGATCTTGGCGTGGGTGGCTACACCTTC,CSARDLGVGGYTF
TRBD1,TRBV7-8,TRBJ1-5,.,TGTGCCAGCAGCTCCGTCGTTGTTGTGGGGTCCGCGACAGGGCAGAATCAGCCCCAGCATTTT,CASSSVVVVGSATGQNQPQHF